This TCR beta chain was captured by sequencing in a study of shared clonotypes between healthy human individuals (dated by TCRdb to the early 2020s). Regarding the complete study: A few men and two women, aged 18 to 49 years, made up the cohort. Between about 0.9 and 10 billion PBMCs per donor were obtained by leukapheresis. To increase sequencing depth and limit assay-specific biases, TCR repertoire library preparation and sequencing were carried out by different laboratories using diverse techniques. Per donor, three plates each were used for CD4 naive and CD4 memory, two for CD8 naive, and one for CD8 memory. Blood TCR repertoires of roughly 5 healthy adults were deeply sequenced to estimate repertoire size and the extent of clonotype sharing between individuals. Beyond this particular receptor, the publication reports: Higher generation probabilities were observed for clonotypes shared by all four sorted-subset donors than for non-shared clonotypes. Naive subsets generally had larger estimated clonotype richness than memory subsets. Only blood was sampled, and tissue TCR repertoires likely differ from those in blood. Rarefaction of sorted-subset datasets indicated incomplete sequencing despite the large sequencing depth. When several donors were compared, the shared fraction of clonotypes was 5% to 6.5% for naive CD4, around 3.6% for naive CD8, 2.3% for memory CD4, and 0.4% for memory CD8. Because the study included a small number of donors, the genetic and exposure-history diversity represented was limited. Pairwise subsampling led to the expectation that sequencing depth would affect the degree of clonotype sharing among donors.

The CDR3 runs 15 amino acids, cysteine and phenylalanine included. The kept DNA is CDR3 alone, 45 bases in frame from the first base. Looking up the germline V gene (reference sequence) yields CDR1 MNHEY and CDR2 SMNVEV. V trim: 6 bases; J trim: 5 bases; unmatched bases: 9. Healthy HIV-negative adults with no recently reported acute infections or vaccinations were included as donors. Every donor was a Caucasian adult living in Nashville, Tennessee, USA. CD4+ T cells were enriched by magnetic negative selection, after which naive cells were positively selected on CD45RA and the negative fraction was taken as the memory subset. Blood was collected by leukapheresis, and PBMCs were isolated by Ficoll-Histopaque density gradient centrifugation and then cryopreserved in liquid nitrogen vapor phase. Analytical flow cytometry was used to check the purity and quantity of each magnetically sorted T cell population. Genomic DNA was isolated from every sorted fraction and measured by UV absorbance on a Nanodrop 2000c.

Comment on this clone: The target of this receptor is not known. Nothing much larger sits one base from this clone, and base qualities are not available.

Using the deep immunoSEQ assay, multiplex PCR amplified TCR CDR3 regions from genomic DNA. Extracted genomic DNA from each cell subset was distributed evenly across all wells of several immunoSEQ 96-well plates, and each plate was treated as a replicate. For sorted subsets, around 200 ng genomic DNA, equal to tens of thousands of T cell genomes, was loaded into each replicate PCR. Purified libraries were quantified with a Qubit 3.0 fluorometer, sized on a Bioanalyzer 2100, and re-quantified with the KAPA Library Quantification kit. Every immunoSEQ 96-well plate was sequenced on a separate single-read 150-cycle Illumina NextSeq 550 flow cell. The original methods were these. Because only junctional sequences without quality scores were contained in the immunoSEQ output, filtering matching that applied to full-length reads could not be performed. To assign V/J genes and CDR3, sequences were annotated against IMGT germline references using PyIR, a Python wrapper for IgBLAST v1.9. Reads were filtered out if the reads had weak V/J assignments (E-value above 1e-6), no CDR3, stop codons, out-of-frame junctions, or ambiguous translated residues. V3J clonotypes were defined by identical inferred V gene, J gene, and CDR3 amino acid sequence. Percentage overlap between repertoires was computed as shared unique clonotypes divided by the size of the smaller repertoire. Richness of each repertoire was evaluated using RTK rarefaction, the Chao1 estimator, and Recon v2.1 estimates of unobserved clonotypes. For all TCRbeta clonotypes obtained by the gDNA method from several donors, generation probabilities were computed with OLGA. TCRdb obtained this table from immuneACCESS and retained in-frame rearrangements with V and J assigned. These tables miss some clones; where compared with another copy, unresolved V genes account for less than half of the shortfall, and the remainder is unexplained. The DNA gave D and trimming, while V, J and clone size come from that table. This sample has about 1,500,000 clones in its table, and around 95% of those were observed once. The leading ten clones occupy approximately 1.2% of the sample.

The sequenced material came from naive CD4+ T cells sorted from blood. The cell subset or site label of this sample denotes: CD45RA+ positively selected. The source is a man aged 25 to 45 in good health. The rearranged segments are TRBV27 and TRBJ2-5; 10 nucleotides in the junction match TRBD2. The CDR3 region reads CASSLAAGGLETQYF. The nucleotide sequence reads TGTGCCAGCAGCCTCGCAGCGGGAGGGCTTGAGACCCAGTACTTC.